This T cell receptor (beta chain) emerged from a study of vaccination effects on CD4 cells after COVID-19. Study-level results: Clones that were induced by infection or by vaccine showed marked contraction late after vaccination.

Sequencing was performed with immunoSEQ multiplex PCR; in TCRdb, only in-frame clones are kept and a portion is missing. Of about 27,000 clones in the sample, around four fifths were seen once. Antigen-specific CD4+ T cells were first expanded with viral peptide pools by the ViraFEST assay and only then sequenced. Investigators separated out CD4+ T cells once around nine days of culture had passed. Every participant took two doses of the BNT162b2 or mRNA-1273 vaccine. Nucleocapsid antibody tests were negative, and the vaccine recipients had no prior SARS-CoV-2 infection. Each well held approximately 1.8 million PBMC cultured with around 9.2 ug/ml peptides and roughly 9.7 IU/ml IL-2. Fresh IL-2-containing medium replaced half the medium on days 3 and 7. The CDR3 sequence is 15 residues long. V lost 5 bases and J lost 2; bases outside the gene matches: 6. The germline V gene encodes CDR1 LGHNA and CDR2 YSLEER.

This clone showed up just a few times. No antigen is known for it. V and J are TRBV4-3 and TRBJ2-3, with 8 bases lining up with TRBD2. Sequencing used CD4+ T cells from PBMCs cultured with HCoV-NL63 spike peptides, obtained after COVID-19 vaccination. This TCR was sampled from a human donor who received a COVID-19 vaccine. Some clones in this sample may be carry-over from other donors' samples. The CDR3 loop reads CASSYGGGNTDTQYF. In nucleotides, the CDR3 is TGCGCCAGCAGCTACGGGGGGGGTAACACAGATACGCAGTATTTT.